This T cell receptor beta chain was identified during a study of CXCR3-negative and CXCR3-positive naive CD8 T cells. As regards this clonotype: The target antigen is unknown.

Germline loops: CDR1 SSHAT, CDR2 FNYEAQ (reference sequence). The CDR3 spans 13 residues. Via 5' RACE with UMI labels, TRB cDNA libraries were prepared. TCRdb reprocessed the 5' RACE reads, with one entry per CDR3 protein and no DNA. The sample has approximately 56,000 distinct CDR3 sequences, and its top ten clones hold about 20%. Study-wide points: Within a donor, both naive subsets shared TRBV-TRBJ usage, unlike memory cells.

The receptor's source is a human donor in good health. Some clones in this sample may be carry-over from other donors' samples. The specimen sequenced was memory CD8+ T cells from blood. The gene calls are TRBV7-7 and TRBJ2-1; there is no DNA to check the TCRdb D call of TRBD1. CDR3: CASGTGEENEQFF. Using reference TRBV7-7 and TRBJ2-1 for the parts outside the CDR3, the full variable domain is GAGVSQSPRYKVTKRGQDVTLRCDPISSHATLYWYQQALGQGPEFLTYFNYEAQPDKSGLPSDRFSAERPEGSISTLTIQRTEQRDSAMYRCASGTGEENEQFFGPGTRLTVL.